This TCR beta chain was obtained from a study of T cell clones after liver transplantation. Study-wide background: Apart from a few HCV-positive recipients, transplants were for non-autoimmune, non-viral reasons. Study outcomes and limitations: Rather than being deleted, graft donor-reactive T cells may have moved into the graft.

The V segment lost 4 bases and the J segment 2 bases; nucleotides outside the gene matches: 7. CDR3 length: 15 residues. The V gene's germline CDR1 is SGHDT and CDR2 YYEEEE. To note about this clone: Its antigen is still unknown.

TCRdb's copy holds only in-frame clones and misses some; the assay was immunoSEQ multiplex PCR. The sample has 75,000 to 95,000 clones; around 78% are singletons. The material was CD4+ T cells from blood, obtained at the 22-month timepoint. The chain has TRBV5-6 and TRBJ2-3; TRBD1 matches 7 bases. This TCR was sampled from a human patient who received a liver transplant. The graft donor may have contributed some T cells. The chain's CDR3 is CASSHPGTATDTQYF. CDR3 nucleotides: TGTGCCAGCAGCCACCCCGGGACAGCCACAGATACGCAGTATTTT.